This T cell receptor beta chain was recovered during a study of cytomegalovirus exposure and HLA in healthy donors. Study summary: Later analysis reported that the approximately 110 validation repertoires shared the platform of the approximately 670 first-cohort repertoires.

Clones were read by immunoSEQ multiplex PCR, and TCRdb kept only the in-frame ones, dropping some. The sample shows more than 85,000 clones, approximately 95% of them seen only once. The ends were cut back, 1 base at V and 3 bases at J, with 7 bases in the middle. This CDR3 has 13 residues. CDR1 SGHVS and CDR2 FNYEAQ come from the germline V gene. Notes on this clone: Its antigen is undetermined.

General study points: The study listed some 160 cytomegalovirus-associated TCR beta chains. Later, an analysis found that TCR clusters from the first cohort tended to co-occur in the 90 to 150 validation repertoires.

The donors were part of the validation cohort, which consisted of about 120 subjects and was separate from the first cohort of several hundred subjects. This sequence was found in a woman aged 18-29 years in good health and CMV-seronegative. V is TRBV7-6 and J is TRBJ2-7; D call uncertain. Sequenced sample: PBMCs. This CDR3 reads CASSLDSVYEQYF. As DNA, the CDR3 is TGTGCCAGCAGCTTAGATTCGGTCTACGAGCAGTACTTC.